The rows below give T cell receptor beta chains drawn from one sample of a study of T cell changes during pregnancy in multiple sclerosis. Assay: immunoSEQ multiplex PCR; the TCRdb copy retains only in-frame clones and omits some. The sample consists of around 80,000 clones, about 90% of them appearing once. The sample consisted of peripheral blood, taken before pregnancy. The receptors stem from a female donor with multiple sclerosis, enrolled in a pregnancy study. Each CDR3 is given with its conserved first and last residue. The D gene is left open where the match is weak. Part of the rows lack a size; the others show once, few, many or a class for expanded clones.

>TRBJ2-4|once|TRBV6-6|TRBD1|15
TGTGCCAGCAGCTTCCCAGGGGGCTCCAAAAACATTCAGTACTTC
CASSFPGGSKNIQYF
>TRBJ2-1|NA|TRBV5-6|TRBD1|16
TGTGCCAGCAGCTTGAGTGGACAGGGTATATCCCATGAGCAGTTCTTC
CASSLSGQGISHEQFF
>TRBJ1-5|NA|TRBV6-1|NA|16
TGTGCCAGCAGTGAAGGTGTAACAGGCGAAAATCAGCCCCAGCATTTT
CASSEGVTGENQPQHF
>TRBJ2-1|NA|TRBV27|NA|15
TGTGCCAGCGATCCCGTCCGTAGCTCCTACAATGAGCAGTTCTTC
CASDPVRSSYNEQFF
>TRBJ2-3|NA|TRBV5-1|TRBD1|15
TGCGCCAGCAGCCAGACTGACAGGGGAACAGATACGCAGTATTTT
CASSQTDRGTDTQYF
>TRBJ2-7|NA|TRBV11-2|TRBD2|13
TGTGCCAGCAGCCGGGGACTAGCGGGGGAGCAGTACTTC
CASSRGLAGEQYF
>TRBJ2-7|NA|TRBV13|TRBD2|13
TGTGCCAGCAGCGCGGGACTAGCGGGCGAGCAGTACTTC
CASSAGLAGEQYF
>TRBJ2-1|NA|TRBV7-9|TRBD1|15
TGTGCCAGCAGCTCGGACTTGACAGGGCACAATGAGCAGTTCTTC
CASSSDLTGHNEQFF
>TRBJ2-1|NA|TRBV19|NA|14
TGTGCCAGTAGTTTCGGGAGATCCTACAATGAGCAGTTCTTC
CASSFGRSYNEQFF
>TRBJ2-3|NA|TRBV11-3|TRBD2|16
TGTGCCAGCAGCTTCCGGGCTAGCGGGAGCTCAGATACGCAGTATTTT
CASSFRASGSSDTQYF
>TRBJ2-1|NA|TRBV6-6|TRBD2|16
TGTGCCAGCAGTCTGGAACTAGCGGGAGGAGGCAATGAGCAGTTCTTC
CASSLELAGGGNEQFF
>TRBJ1-1|NA|TRBV27|NA|13
TGTGCCAGCAGTTTACGAGGGGGTACTGAAGCTTTCTTT
CASSLRGGTEAFF
>TRBJ2-7|NA|TRBV4-3|TRBD1|14
TGCGCCAGCAGCACTCGGACAGGCCCCTACGAGCAGTACTTC
CASSTRTGPYEQYF
>TRBJ2-7|NA|TRBV5-1|TRBD2|17
TGCGCCAGCAGCTTGGCGGGACTAGCGGGAGGTCAGAACGAGCAGTACTTC
CASSLAGLAGGQNEQYF
>TRBJ2-3|NA|TRBV7-9|TRBD2|16
TGTGCCAGCAGCTCTCGGACTAGCGAATCCACAGATACGCAGTATTTT
CASSSRTSESTDTQYF
>TRBJ2-7|NA|TRBV7-2|TRBD2|15
TGTGCCAGCAGCTTAGAAGCGGGAGGGACCCACGAGCAGTACTTC
CASSLEAGGTHEQYF
>TRBJ1-1|NA|TRBV2|NA|14
TGTGCCAGCACCCCTGAGGGGGGGGACACTGAAGCTTTCTTT
CASTPEGGDTEAFF
>TRBJ2-1|NA|TRBV9|TRBD2|15
TGTGCCAGCAGCCCGCTAGCGGGATCCTACAATGAGCAGTTCTTC
CASSPLAGSYNEQFF
>TRBJ2-2|NA|TRBV7-2|NA|16
TGTGCCAGCAGCTTACTGGTTAACACAAACACCGGGGAGCTGTTTTTT
CASSLLVNTNTGELFF